Below are 16 T cell receptor beta chains sequenced from a single sample in a study of blood T cell repertoires in COVID-19. Profiling relied on immunoSEQ multiplex PCR, and the TCRdb table lists in-frame clones only, not all of them. In the table there are 200,000 to 300,000 clones, around nine tenths of which are singletons. The sequenced material came from peripheral blood. The receptor set was obtained from a man aged 80 or over with acute or convalescent COVID-19.

The chain uses TRBV7-3 and TRBJ2-2; 8 nucleotides line up with TRBD1. The CDR3 spans 16 residues. The germline gives CDR1 SGHTA, CDR2 FQGTGA. The V and J ends lost 1 base and 1 base, in that order; junction bases with no gene match: 2. CDR3 bases: TGTGCCAGCAGCTTAAACAGGGGGAGGAACACCGGGGAGCTGTTTTTT. Translating gives CASSLNRGRNTGELFF.

V is TRBV28 and J is TRBJ1-4, with D possibly TRBD1 on 5 matching bases. Trimming shortened V by 3 bases and J by 3 bases, and 11 bases separated the two germline ends. This CDR3 has 15 residues. Per the germline V gene, CDR1 is MDHEN and CDR2 is SYDVKM. CDR3 loop: CASSFGGGANEKLFF. The CDR3 coding sequence is TGTGCCAGCAGTTTTGGGGGAGGCGCTAATGAAAAACTGTTTTTT.

This clone has more than one count but fewer than ten. The rearrangement links TRBV6-5 to TRBJ1-4; no clear D gene. The CDR3 has 14 amino acids. The V gene lost 1 base and the J gene lost 3 bases, with 6 bases spanning the gap. The germline V gene encodes CDR1 MNHEY and CDR2 SVGAGI. CDR3 sequence: CASSYWGANEKLFF. CDR3 coding DNA: TGTGCCAGCAGTTACTGGGGAGCTAATGAAAAACTGTTTTTT.

Only one count was recorded for this clone. The chain uses TRBV19 and TRBJ2-5; 9 nucleotides match TRBD1. CDR3 size: 15 residues. Germline lookup yields CDR1 LNHDA and CDR2 SQIVND (reference sequence). V gave up 9 bases and J gave up 5 bases; unmatched junction bases: 13. CDR3 protein: CASRPGQGKGETQYF. CDR3 bases: TGTGCCAGCAGACCGGGACAGGGAAAGGGGGAGACCCAGTACTTC.

The chain recombines TRBV11-2 with TRBJ2-5, with TRBD1 identical over 7 bases. V dropped 4 bases and J dropped 3; count of bases not matched to a gene: 2. Germline-derived CDR1 and CDR2 are SGHAT and FQNNGV. The CDR3 length is 13 residues. DNA for the CDR3: TGTGCCAGCAGCTCCGACAGGGAAGAGACCCAGTACTTC. Its translation is CASSSDREETQYF.

V usage is TRBV18 and J usage is TRBJ1-4; the D gene is possibly TRBD1 (6 bases). The CDR3 spans 16 residues. CDR1 and CDR2 (germline): KGHSH, LQKENI. Trimming left V 3 bases short and J 4 bases short, with 15 bases between. The CDR3 DNA is TGTGCCAGCTCACCGGCGCAGGGGCGAAATAATGAAAAACTGTTTTTT. Amino acids: CASSPAQGRNNEKLFF.

The V gene is TRBV21-1, the J gene TRBJ2-7; TRBD2, the D gene given by the table, was not confirmed from the DNA. TRBV21-1 is a pseudogene locus. The CDR3 consists of 18 residues. CDR3 protein: CASSPRTSGDPNLYEQYF. CDR3 DNA: TGTGCCAGCAGCCCGCGGACTAGCGGGGATCCAAACCTCTACGAGCAGTACTTC.

The J gene is TRBJ2-1, the V gene TRBV6-5; D is uncertain. Germline CDR1 reads MNHEY; CDR2 reads SVGAGI. The CDR3 runs to 16 residues. V was cut by 3 bases and J by 0 bases, with 12 bases left in between. CDR3 bases: TGTGCCAGCAGTTATCAAGAATATAGCTCCTACAATGAGCAGTTCTTC. Translation: CASSYQEYSSYNEQFF.

The V gene is TRBV18, the J gene TRBJ2-3; TRBD2 matches 10 bases. V was clipped by 6 bases and J by 3 bases; unmatched bases: 12. The CDR3 extends over 17 amino acids. Germline CDR1 and CDR2: KGHSH and LQKENI. The CDR3 protein is CASSTSGDPQLTDTQYF. In DNA, the CDR3 is TGTGCCAGCTCTACTAGCGGGGACCCCCAATTAACAGATACGCAGTATTTT.

The sample holds a few counts of this clone. The chain recombines TRBV10-3 with TRBJ2-1; D is ambiguous. Germline values: CDR1 ENHRY, CDR2 SYGVKD. Trimming removed 10 bases from V and 9 bases from J, with 22 bases in between. This CDR3 contains 14 residues. CDR3 protein: CATRPGSRESEQFF. The CDR3 DNA is TGTGCCACTCGGCCGGGTTCCAGAGAGAGTGAGCAGTTCTTC.

V gene TRBV6-2 or TRBV6-3 combines with J gene TRBJ1-5; D call uncertain. Trimming stripped 6 bases from V and 6 bases from J, with 18 bases between. CDR3 length: 15 residues. Germline V gene sequence: CDR1 MNHEY, CDR2 SVGEGT. The CDR3 region has the DNA TGTGCCAGCAGCCAAGGACTCTTATTCGGTCAGCCCCAGCATTTT. It is translated as CASSQGLLFGQPQHF.

The rearrangement links TRBV9 to TRBJ2-1; 10 nucleotides line up with TRBD2. Looked up from germline, CDR1 is SGDLS and CDR2 is YYNGEE. This CDR3 comprises 20 residues. V was pared by 3 bases and J by 0 bases, with 15 bases of the junction left unmatched. The chain's CDR3 is CASSDPRLAGLGGSYNEQFF. The CDR3 region has the DNA TGTGCCAGCAGCGACCCCCGACTAGCGGGCTTGGGTGGCTCCTACAATGAGCAGTTCTTC.

In DNA, the CDR3 is TGTGCCAGCCAGATCCAAACAGGAGGGCCGCTGGGCTACACCTTC. Residues: CASQIQTGGPLGYTF. This rearrangement joins TRBV13 to TRBJ1-2; perhaps TRBD1 as D (5 bases). Between the trimmed V and J ends, which lost 8 bases and 8 bases, there was a span of 24 bases. The CDR3 length is 15 residues. Germline V gene data show CDR1 as PRHDT and CDR2 as FYEKMQ (reference sequence).

This clone has more than one count but fewer than ten. V usage is TRBV19 and J usage is TRBJ2-1, with D perhaps TRBD2 (5 bases). Trimming removed 9 bases at V and 0 bases at J, with 12 bases between. The CDR3 sequence is 14 residues long. CDR1 LNHDA and CDR2 SQIVND come from the germline V gene (reference sequence). CDR3 loop: CASGGSSSYNEQFF. In DNA form, the CDR3 reads TGTGCCAGCGGTGGGAGTAGCTCCTACAATGAGCAGTTCTTC.

The V call is TRBV6-6, the J call TRBJ1-5; TRBD1 agrees at 10 bases. There are 14 residues in the CDR3. V was clipped by 4 bases and J by 7 bases; unmatched bases: 4. Germline lookup yields CDR1 MNHNY and CDR2 SVGAGI (reference sequence). CDR3: CASSFGTGVQPQHF. The CDR3, as DNA: TGTGCCAGCAGTTTCGGGACAGGGGTCCAGCCCCAGCATTTT.

In nucleotides, the CDR3 is TGCGCCAGCAGCTTATCGGACGGGAGCTCCTACGAGCAGTACTTC. This gives the protein CASSLSDGSSYEQYF. The chain employs TRBV5-1 and TRBJ2-7; tentatively, D is TRBD2 (6 bases). V lost 2 bases, J lost 0 bases, and 12 bases lay in between. The CDR3 has 15 residues. Germline-derived CDR1 and CDR2 are SGHRS and YFSETQ. The full variable domain, completed using reference TRBV5-1 and TRBJ2-7, is KAGVTQTPRYLIKTRGQQVTLSCSPISGHRSVSWYQQTPGQGLQFLFEYFSETQRNKGNFPGRFSGRQFSNSRSEMNVSTLELGDSALYLCASSLSDGSSYEQYFGPGTRLTVT.